These T cell receptor beta chains were read from a single sample in a study of neurological immune-mediated disorders. TCRdb passed the 5' RACE reads through MiXCR, listing each CDR3 protein once. The sample has more than 45,000 distinct CDR3 sequences, more than 9.5% seen once; the top ten hold 1.8%. The source material was PBMCs. The receptors derive from a man between 60 and 75 years old in good health. The CDR3 runs from the conserved cysteine through the conserved F or W. D genes are given only for firm matches. Sizes are listed as once, few or many counts, or a class when the clone is expanded.

CDR3aa,CDR3nt,j_gene,abundance,v_gene,d_gene
CASSVKGTGELFF,TGTGCCAGCAGTGTAAAGGGGACCGGGGAGCTGTTTTTT,TRBJ2-2,many,TRBV12-3/TRBV12-4,.
CASSGGTSTDTQYF,TGTGCCAGCAGTGGCGGGACCAGCACAGATACGCAGTATTTT,TRBJ2-3,few,TRBV28,.
CSARDQYEQYF,TGCAGTGCTAGAGATCAGTACGAGCAGTACTTC,TRBJ2-7,many,TRBV20-1,.
CASSLGGGSYNSPLHF,TGCGCCAGCAGCTTGGGAGGCGGATCGTATAATTCACCCCTCCACTTT,TRBJ1-6,many,TRBV5-1,.
CSAPRGLNTEAFF,TGCAGTGCTCCCAGGGGATTGAACACTGAAGCTTTCTTT,TRBJ1-1,few,TRBV20-1,.
CATSRGRGQETQYF,TGTGCCACCAGCAGAGGAAGGGGCCAAGAGACCCAGTACTTC,TRBJ2-5,many,TRBV15,.
CSVREGGNQPQHF,TGCAGCGTTCGGGAAGGGGGCAATCAGCCCCAGCATTTT,TRBJ1-5,many,TRBV29-1,.
CASSQEYEQYF,TGTGCCAGCTCCCAAGAATACGAGCAGTACTTC,TRBJ2-7,many,TRBV18,.
CASSLGAPPAGRTNEKLFF,TGTGCCAGCAGCTTAGGAGCCCCCCCGGCAGGACGTACTAATGAAAAACTGTTTTTT,TRBJ1-4,many,TRBV7-8,.
CASSLARGQGRYGYTF,TGTGCCAGCAGTTTAGCCCGAGGACAGGGACGGTATGGCTACACCTTC,TRBJ1-2,many,TRBV27,TRBD1